A selection of T cell receptor beta chains follows, all from one sample in a study of Ad26.COV2.S vaccination and SARS-CoV-2 variants. The assay was immunoSEQ multiplex PCR, and TCRdb's table has in-frame clones only and misses some. This repertoire shows about 350,000 clones, 88% found once; its top ten account for 6.4%. Sequences were derived from peripheral blood, sampled in a trial of Ad26.COV2.S vaccine versus placebo. These receptors were taken from a person aged 18-60 years who received the Ad26.COV2.S COVID-19 vaccine or a placebo. The CDR3 runs from the conserved cysteine through the conserved F or W. The order of the fields is V gene, CDR3 length, J gene, D gene, clone size, CDR3 protein, CDR3 DNA. The D gene is left open where the match is weak. Not every row has a clone size; where given, it reads once, few, many or a size class.

>TRBV30|15|TRBJ2-6|.|once
CAWQKASSGANVLTF
TGTGCCTGGCAAAAGGCCAGCTCTGGGGCCAACGTCCTGACTTTC
>TRBV19|15|TRBJ1-6|TRBD1|.
CASTPDRGPNSPLHF
TGTGCCAGTACCCCCGACAGGGGCCCGAATTCACCCCTCCACTTT
>TRBV5-8|12|TRBJ2-3|.|.
CASSLVRDTQYF
TGTGCCAGCAGCTTGGTTAGGGATACGCAGTATTTT
>TRBV30|13|TRBJ2-1|.|.
CAWRTLSGNEQFF
TGTGCCTGGAGAACCCTGTCGGGCAATGAGCAGTTCTTC
>TRBV20-1|11|TRBJ2-5|.|.
CSGERQETQYF
TGCAGTGGTGAGAGGCAAGAGACCCAGTACTTC
>TRBV4-3|15|TRBJ1-2|.|.
CASSQGAGFVGGYTF
TGCGCCAGCAGCCAAGGGGCGGGGTTCGTTGGTGGCTACACCTTC
>TRBV7-2|16|TRBJ2-3|TRBD1|.
CASSLGGTGSTDTQYF
TGTGCCAGCAGCTTAGGTGGGACAGGGAGCACAGATACGCAGTATTTT
>TRBV30|15|TRBJ1-2|TRBD1|.
CAWSEMTGQVYGYTF
TGTGCCTGGAGTGAAATGACAGGGCAGGTCTATGGCTACACCTTC
>TRBV7-3|15|TRBJ2-2|.|.
CASSSGSLGTGELFF
TGTGCCAGCAGCTCGGGAAGTTTAGGCACCGGGGAGCTGTTTTTT
>TRBV4-3|16|TRBJ2-5|.|.
CASSQDQGGVRETQYF
TGCGCCAGCAGCCAAGACCAGGGCGGGGTGAGGGAGACCCAGTACTTC
>TRBV5-1|18|TRBJ2-6|TRBD2|.
CASSLASRGGDGANVLTF
TGCGCCAGCAGCTTGGCATCTCGGGGGGGCGATGGGGCCAACGTCCTGACTTTC
>TRBV6-5|14|TRBJ1-1|.|.
CASSKQDFGTEAFF
TGTGCCAGCAGTAAACAGGACTTTGGCACTGAAGCTTTCTTT
>TRBV30|11|TRBJ2-7|.|few
CAWSINREQYF
TGTGCCTGGAGTATAAACAGGGAGCAGTACTTC
>TRBV6-4|16|TRBJ2-2|.|.
CASSDSEQGVAGELFF
TGTGCCAGCAGTGACTCGGAACAGGGAGTAGCCGGGGAGCTGTTTTTT
>TRBV10-3|14|TRBJ1-3|.|few
CAISPVSSGNTIYF
TGTGCCATCAGTCCTGTGAGCTCTGGAAACACCATATATTTT
>TRBV19|14|TRBJ1-5|.|.
CASTPGGHDQPQHF
TGTGCCAGTACTCCTGGGGGGCACGATCAGCCCCAGCATTTT
>TRBV9|15|TRBJ2-7|.|.
CASSALGMDSYEQYF
TGTGCCAGCAGCGCCCTAGGGATGGATTCCTACGAGCAGTACTTC
>TRBV2|15|TRBJ2-6|.|.
CASSDWDSGANVLTF
TGTGCCAGCAGTGATTGGGACTCTGGGGCCAACGTCCTGACTTTC
>TRBV27|14|TRBJ2-2|TRBD2|.
CASGKTSSSGELFF
TGTGCCAGCGGAAAGACTAGCTCCAGCGGGGAGCTGTTTTTT
>TRBV7-3|13|TRBJ2-2|.|.
CASSLIPLRELFF
TGTGCCAGCAGCTTAATACCCCTCCGGGAGCTGTTTTTT
>TRBV7-9|14|TRBJ2-5|TRBD2|.
CASSLRTSVQTQYF
TGTGCCAGCAGCCTCCGGACTAGCGTACAGACCCAGTACTTC
>TRBV9|14|TRBJ1-1|.|.
CASSVGTGNTEAFF
TGTGCCAGCAGCGTCGGGACGGGTAACACTGAAGCTTTCTTT
>TRBV4-3|16|TRBJ2-7|.|.
CASSQDSASISYEQYF
TGCGCCAGCAGCCAAGACTCGGCTAGCATCTCCTACGAGCAGTACTTC
>TRBV18|16|TRBJ1-5|TRBD1|.
CASSPSTGMGNQPQHF
TGTGCCAGCTCACCCTCGACAGGGATGGGCAATCAGCCCCAGCATTTT
>TRBV4-3|18|TRBJ1-2|TRBD1|.
CASSPDPYRAGGHYGYTF
TGCGCCAGCAGCCCAGACCCTTACAGGGCAGGGGGACACTATGGCTACACCTTC
>TRBV27|15|TRBJ1-2|.|.
CASSFATTSWGGYTF
TGTGCCAGCAGTTTCGCTACGACTTCATGGGGGGGCTACACCTTC
>TRBV6-2/TRBV6-3|13|TRBJ2-4|.|.
CASSLRIENIQYF
TGTGCCAGCAGCCTTAGAATAGAAAACATTCAGTACTTC
>TRBV20-1|15|TRBJ2-7|.|.
CSASHTGISSYEQYF
TGCAGTGCTAGTCATACGGGAATAAGCTCCTACGAGCAGTACTTC
>TRBV27|14|TRBJ2-7|TRBD1|.
CASSFNRGIYEQYF
TGTGCCAGCAGTTTTAACAGGGGGATCTACGAGCAGTACTTC
>TRBV6-5|15|TRBJ1-5|.|.
CASSMRMASNQPQHF
TGTGCCAGCAGTATGAGGATGGCGAGCAATCAGCCCCAGCATTTT
>TRBV15|14|TRBJ2-3|.|.
CATSRGGDTDTQYF
TGTGCCACCAGCAGGGGGGGTGACACAGATACGCAGTATTTT
>TRBV4-1|12|TRBJ2-3|.|.
CASSQRDDTQYF
TGCGCCAGCAGCCAACGAGACGATACGCAGTATTTT
>TRBV9|15|TRBJ1-1|.|.
CASSVVKRVGTEAFF
TGTGCCAGCAGCGTAGTAAAACGGGTAGGCACTGAAGCTTTCTTT
>TRBV7-9|14|TRBJ2-1|TRBD2|once
CASSAVRGSGEQFF
TGTGCCAGCAGCGCTGTCCGCGGGAGTGGTGAGCAGTTCTTC
>TRBV4-1|16|TRBJ2-5|TRBD1|.
CASSQSQGAGKETQYF
TGCGCCAGCAGCCAATCACAGGGGGCAGGGAAAGAGACCCAGTACTTC
>TRBV11-3|14|TRBJ1-1|.|.
CASSLGGESTEAFF
TGTGCCAGCAGCTTAGGAGGGGAGAGCACTGAAGCTTTCTTT
>TRBV5-1|15|TRBJ1-5|.|once
CASSLGSNSNQPQHF
TGCGCCAGCAGCTTGGGCAGTAATAGCAATCAGCCCCAGCATTTT
>TRBV5-6|13|TRBJ2-7|.|.
CASSLNGPYEQYF
TGTGCCAGCAGCTTAAATGGGCCCTACGAGCAGTACTTC
>TRBV4-2|14|TRBJ1-5|.|few
CASSQELRDQPQHF
TGTGCCAGCAGCCAAGAACTCAGGGATCAGCCCCAGCATTTT
>TRBV18|15|TRBJ1-3|.|.
CASSPTTVSRNTIYF
TGTGCCAGCTCACCGACGACAGTATCCAGAAACACCATATATTTT
>TRBV28|13|TRBJ2-5|.|few
CASSSSGKETQYF
TGTGCCAGCAGTTCCTCAGGGAAAGAGACCCAGTACTTC
>TRBV5-1|15|TRBJ1-4|.|.
CASAPHGAPNEKLFF
TGCGCCAGCGCTCCACACGGGGCCCCGAATGAAAAACTGTTTTTT
>TRBV11-2|13|TRBJ1-5|.|.
CASSLGRNQPQHF
TGTGCCAGCAGCTTAGGGCGCAATCAGCCCCAGCATTTT
>TRBV4-3|17|TRBJ2-7|TRBD2|.
CASSQEWEGSLSYEQYF
TGCGCCAGCAGCCAAGAATGGGAGGGCTCTCTCTCCTACGAGCAGTACTTC
>TRBV18|16|TRBJ2-2|.|.
CASSPPQGLRSGELFF
TGTGCCAGCTCACCACCGCAAGGCCTTAGGTCCGGGGAGCTGTTTTTT